A single sample is the source of the 3 T cell receptor beta chains below, sequenced in a study of cytotoxic CD8 clonotypes in ibrutinib-treated CLL. The assay was immunoSEQ multiplex PCR, and TCRdb's table has in-frame clones only and misses some. This table has about 76,000 clones, about 86% appearing once. The sequencing here drew on PBMCs, taken before ibrutinib treatment. The source of these receptors is a human donor with chronic lymphocytic leukemia.

This chain uses TRBV5-1 with TRBJ2-7, with 9 positions matching TRBD2. The CDR3 runs to 14 residues. Germline CDR1 and CDR2: SGHRS and YFSETQ. The V gene end was trimmed by 2 bases and the J gene end by 2 bases; junction bases not matched to a gene: 2. In nucleotides, the CDR3 is TGCGCCAGCAGCTTCCGACTAGCGGCCTACGAGCAGTACTTC. Its translation: CASSFRLAAYEQYF.

V and J are TRBV19 and TRBJ1-5; D gene ambiguous. Germline CDR1 reads LNHDA; CDR2 reads SQIVND (reference sequence). The length of the CDR3 is 21 residues. The ends were cut back, 0 bases at V and 4 bases at J, with 28 bases in the middle. This chain's CDR3 is CASSIDSSHVFGPFKNQPQHF. For the CDR3, the DNA is TGTGCCAGTAGTATAGATTCGAGTCACGTCTTTGGCCCCTTCAAAAATCAGCCCCAGCATTTT.

The J gene is TRBJ1-5, the V gene TRBV7-2; 7 positions match TRBD1. The junction had 10 bases not matched to a gene; V was cut back by 5 bases and J by 3 bases. The CDR3 has 16 amino acids. Germline V CDR1 and CDR2: SGHTA, FQGNSA. CDR3 sequence reads: CASSPNAGGLNQPQHF. The CDR3 nucleotides read TGTGCCAGCAGCCCAAATGCAGGGGGACTCAATCAGCCCCAGCATTTT.